Presented here are 32 T cell receptor beta chains from one specimen sequenced in a study of blood T cell repertoires in COVID-19. TCRdb's copy holds only in-frame clones and misses some; the assay was immunoSEQ multiplex PCR. The sample includes tens of thousands of clones, approximately 82% seen only once; the top ten take 60% to 80%. The source material was peripheral blood. These receptors originate from a man in his 70s with acute or convalescent COVID-19.

The chain uses TRBV10-3 and TRBJ2-7; 10 bases match TRBD1. With V trimmed by 7 bases and J by 4 bases, 7 bases remained unmatched. The CDR3 runs 14 residues. The V gene's germline CDR1 is ENHRY and CDR2 SYGVKD. The CDR3: CAITPGDRGYEQYF. CDR3 bases: TGTGCCATCACGCCAGGGGACAGGGGATACGAGCAGTACTTC.

The chain joins TRBV5-1 to TRBJ2-7, with 7 bases that match TRBD1. This CDR3 spans 13 amino acids. The germline gives CDR1 SGHRS, CDR2 YFSETQ. The J segment lost 6 bases and the V segment lost 3 bases, leaving 6 bases of the junction unmatched. CDR3 bases: TGCGCCAGCAGCTCTAGGGGGCAGGGCGAGCAGTACTTC. Amino acid sequence: CASSSRGQGEQYF.

V gene TRBV11-2 combines with J gene TRBJ2-3, with TRBD2 matching over 8 bases. The germline CDR1 and CDR2 sequences are SGHAT and FQNNGV. CDR3 length: 16 amino acids. The trim removed 2 bases at V and 2 bases at J, leaving 6 bases unmatched. CDR3 amino acids: CASSLRTSGYTDTQYF. CDR3 bases: TGTGCCAGCAGCTTAAGAACTAGCGGCTACACAGATACGCAGTATTTT.

The V and J genes are TRBV5-1 and TRBJ1-2, with D possibly TRBD1 on 6 matching bases. Germline CDR1 reads SGHRS; CDR2 reads YFSETQ. The CDR3 is 14 amino acids. The V and J ends lost 3 bases and 0 bases respectively, with 9 bases between them. For the CDR3, the DNA is TGCGCCAGCAGCTCTCGACAGGCTAACTATGGCTACACCTTC. Translated: CASSSRQANYGYTF. Using reference TRBV5-1 and TRBJ1-2 for the parts outside the CDR3, the full variable domain is KAGVTQTPRYLIKTRGQQVTLSCSPISGHRSVSWYQQTPGQGLQFLFEYFSETQRNKGNFPGRFSGRQFSNSRSEMNVSTLELGDSALYLCASSSRQANYGYTFGSGTRLTVV.

This clone was seen just once. The V gene is TRBV7-7, the J gene TRBJ2-5; 10 bases map to TRBD2. Trimming took 2 bases from V and 2 from J; bases not matched to a gene: 2. The CDR3 is 15 amino acids. Germline values: CDR1 SSHAT, CDR2 FNYEAQ (reference sequence). CDR3 bases: TGTGCCAGCAGCTTACTAGCGGGGGTACAAGAGACCCAGTACTTC. It encodes CASSLLAGVQETQYF.

The genes are TRBV7-9 and TRBJ1-5; 8 nucleotides align to TRBD1. Germline V gene sequence: CDR1 SEHNR, CDR2 FQNEAQ (reference sequence). There are 13 residues in the CDR3. With V trimmed by 6 bases and J by 9 bases, 7 bases remained unmatched. In DNA, the CDR3 is TGTGCCAGCAGAGAAACAACAGGGGGGCCCCAGCATTTT. Its translation is CASRETTGGPQHF.

The V gene is TRBV5-1, the J gene TRBJ2-6; D gene ambiguous. Germline CDR1 SGHRS, CDR2 YFSETQ. The CDR3 is made up of 15 amino acids. V gave up 1 base and J gave up 0 bases, with 5 bases separating them. CDR3 residues: CASSLSLSGANVLTF. DNA for the CDR3: TGCGCCAGCAGCTTGAGCCTCTCTGGGGCCAACGTCCTGACTTTC.

This chain joins TRBV11-2 and TRBJ2-5; D call uncertain. The CDR3 sequence is 18 residues long. V was clipped by 0 bases and J by 2 bases, with 19 bases between them. CDR1 and CDR2 from the germline V gene are SGHAT and FQNNGV. Here the CDR3 reads CASSLDLGGQTTQETQYF. The CDR3 bases are TGTGCCAGCAGCTTAGATCTGGGTGGGCAGACGACACAAGAGACCCAGTACTTC.

The rearrangement uses TRBV30 and TRBJ1-3; D might be TRBD1 (5 bases). There are 14 residues in the CDR3. CDR1 GTSNPN and CDR2 SVGIG come from the germline V gene (reference sequence). V was clipped by 7 bases and J by 0 bases, with 13 bases between them. CDR3 in amino acids: CAYLQGLSGNTIYF. CDR3 in DNA: TGTGCCTACCTCCAGGGCCTCTCTGGAAACACCATATATTTT. Looking up the rest from reference TRBV30 and TRBJ1-3 gives the full variable domain: SQTIHQWPATLVQPVGSPLSLECTVEGTSNPNLYWYRQAAGRGLQLLFYSVGIGQISSEVPQNLSASRPQDRQFILSSKKLLLSDSGFYLCAYLQGLSGNTIYFGEGSWLTVV.

The genes are TRBV27 and TRBJ2-3, with TRBD2 as a possible D gene (6 bases). Germline CDR1 reads MNHEY; CDR2 reads SMNVEV (reference sequence). V was shortened by 6 bases and J by 4 bases, with 14 bases between the two germline ends. This CDR3 is built from 14 residues. The CDR3 region has the DNA TGTGCCAGCAGCGGGACTGCTAAGCCAGATACGCAGTATTTT. Amino acids: CASSGTAKPDTQYF.

This chain uses TRBV5-6 with TRBJ1-3; no firm D call. The germline CDR1 and CDR2 sequences are SGHDT and YYEEEE. Trimming took 3 bases from V and 0 from J, leaving 10 bases between them. The CDR3 covers 15 residues. The CDR3 DNA reads as TGTGCCAGCAGCTGGGGAGCGTCCTCTGGAAACACCATATATTTT. It codes for CASSWGASSGNTIYF.

The CDR3 spells CASSTRIRQGGTGELFF. DNA for the CDR3: TGTGCCAGCAGCACCCGCATTCGCCAGGGAGGAACCGGGGAGCTGTTTTTT. The rearrangement uses TRBV11-2 and TRBJ2-2; D is perhaps TRBD2 (6 bases). Trimming pared 5 bases from V and 5 bases from J, leaving 21 bases between. Germline CDR1 is SGHAT and CDR2 is FQNNGV. The CDR3 spans 17 residues.

The chain joins TRBV15 to TRBJ1-1; 7 bases align to TRBD1. The V segment lost 2 bases and the J segment 11 bases; nucleotides outside the gene matches: 8. Germline V gene lookup returns CDR1 LNHNV and CDR2 YYDKDF (reference sequence). The CDR3 spans 13 residues. The CDR3 nucleotides are TGTGCCACCAGCAGATCCCGACAGGGCGAGGCTTTCTTT. Its translation is CATSRSRQGEAFF.

This chain links TRBV11-3 with TRBJ2-2, with 10 bases that match TRBD1. V was clipped by 5 bases and J by 6 bases; unmatched bases: 6. Germline values: CDR1 SGHNT, CDR2 YENEEA. CDR3 size: 15 residues. This CDR3 reads CASSPDRGLSGELFF. The CDR3 DNA reads as TGTGCCAGCAGCCCCGACAGGGGGCTCTCCGGGGAGCTGTTTTTT.

The chain's CDR3 is CASSRQRSSYEQYF. CDR3 in DNA: TGTGCCAGCAGCAGGCAGCGGAGCTCCTACGAGCAGTACTTC. The genes are TRBV3-1 (or the pseudogene TRBV3-2) and TRBJ2-7; D is perhaps TRBD2 (5 bases). This CDR3 contains 14 residues. V shed 5 bases and J shed 0 bases, with 11 bases lying between them. The V gene's germline CDR1 is LGHDT and CDR2 YNNKEL (reference sequence).

The chain combines TRBV5-1 with TRBJ2-1; TRBD2 agrees at 7 bases. Germline V gives CDR1 SGHRS, CDR2 YFSETQ. Unmatched junction bases numbered 2, after V lost 4 bases and J lost 1 base. The CDR3 contains 14 residues. CDR3 DNA sequence: TGCGCCAGCAGCCGGGACTATTCCTACAATGAGCAGTTCTTC. It is translated as CASSRDYSYNEQFF.

A single count supports this clone. This rearrangement joins TRBV5-4 to TRBJ1-5; the D gene is possibly TRBD1 (6 bases). CDR1 is SGHNT and CDR2 is YYREEE in the germline V gene (reference sequence). This CDR3 comprises 14 residues. Trimming pared 4 bases from V and 3 bases from J, leaving 11 bases between. The CDR3 region has the DNA TGTGCCAGCAGCCCTGACAGGTCCAATCAGCCCCAGCATTTT. This encodes CASSPDRSNQPQHF.

This clone was found a few times. CDR3 region: CASSYVPPGGFYEQYF. The DNA of the CDR3 is TGTGCCAGCAGTTACGTTCCACCCGGAGGCTTCTACGAGCAGTACTTC. This chain links TRBV6-5 with TRBJ2-7; TRBD2 might be the D (5 bases). V was pared by 2 bases and J by 3 bases, with 17 bases between. Per the germline V gene, CDR1 is MNHEY and CDR2 is SVGAGI. The CDR3 runs to 16 residues.

The V and J genes are TRBV9 and TRBJ2-7; 7 bases agree with TRBD1. Per the germline V gene, CDR1 is SGDLS and CDR2 is YYNGEE. After removal of 3 bases from V and 2 bases from J, the junction contained 2 bases not matched to a gene. The CDR3 sequence is 13 residues long. The CDR3 reads CASSAGTAYEQYF. In DNA form, the CDR3 reads TGTGCCAGCAGCGCGGGGACAGCCTACGAGCAGTACTTC.

The chain employs TRBV4-3 and TRBJ1-4; D possibly corresponds to TRBD1 (5 bases). Germline V gene data show CDR1 as LGHNA and CDR2 as YSLEER. Trimming took 3 bases from V and 3 from J, leaving 14 bases between them. The CDR3 covers 16 residues. CDR3 in amino acids: CASSQDTGESNEKLFF. The CDR3 bases are TGCGCCAGCAGCCAGGACACAGGAGAGTCTAATGAAAAACTGTTTTTT.

The chain recombines TRBV6-1 with TRBJ2-4, with 10 bases aligning to TRBD2. The trim removed 6 bases at V and 10 bases at J, leaving 15 bases unmatched. Germline lookup yields CDR1 MNHNS and CDR2 SASEGT. CDR3 length: 16 residues. The CDR3 loop reads CASSELGASGRGIQYF. The CDR3 coding sequence is TGTGCCAGCAGCGAATTAGGGGCTAGCGGGAGAGGTATTCAGTACTTC.

The rearrangement joins TRBV6-6 to TRBJ2-7; weak D call: TRBD2 (6 bases). Trimming removed 6 bases from V and 2 bases from J, with 17 bases in between. The CDR3 consists of 15 residues. From germline, CDR1 is MNHNY and CDR2 SVGAGI (reference sequence). The CDR3, as DNA: TGTGCCAGCAGCCTACGCGGGACGGAGACCTACGAGCAGTACTTC. Protein product: CASSLRGTETYEQYF.

Only a few counts were recorded for this clone. The V and J genes are TRBV27 and TRBJ1-3; 9 bases fit TRBD1. Germline V gene lookup returns CDR1 MNHEY and CDR2 SMNVEV (reference sequence). The trim removed 4 bases at V and 5 bases at J, leaving 3 bases unmatched. The CDR3 is 14 residues long. As DNA, the CDR3 is TGTGCCAGCAGTTCAGGGACAGGGCGAAACACCATATATTTT. Its translation: CASSSGTGRNTIYF.

CDR3 DNA sequence: TGTGCCAGCCTGCTCGCTGCGGGAGATGATACGCAGTATTTT. Amino acid sequence: CASLLAAGDDTQYF. The chain uses TRBV7-9 and TRBJ2-3; TRBD2 matches 7 bases. Germline CDR1 reads SEHNR; CDR2 reads FQNEAQ (reference sequence). The CDR3 consists of 14 residues. J lost 6 bases, V lost 8 bases, and 11 bases had no gene match. Complete variable domain (other parts from reference TRBV7-9 and TRBJ2-3): DTGVSQNPRHKITKRGQNVTFRCDPISEHNRLYWYRQTLGQGPEFLTYFQNEAQLEKSRLLSDRFSAERPKGSFSTLEIQRTEQGDSAMYLCASLLAAGDDTQYFGPGTRLTVL.

The genes are TRBV5-1 and TRBJ1-4; 9 nucleotides match TRBD1. Unmatched junction bases numbered 7, after V lost 5 bases and J lost 5 bases. CDR3 length: 15 amino acids. Germline V lookup: CDR1 SGHRS, CDR2 YFSETQ. The CDR3 reads CASSRDRGGNEKLFF. CDR3 coding DNA: TGCGCCAGCAGTCGAGACAGGGGGGGAAATGAAAAACTGTTTTTT.

The chain links TRBV18 to TRBJ2-2, with a tentative D call TRBD2 (6 bases). Germline lookup yields CDR1 KGHSH and CDR2 LQKENI. The CDR3 sequence is 14 residues long. V lost 4 bases and J lost 10, with 16 bases in between. CDR3 amino acids: CASSLTTRREELFF. The CDR3 DNA reads TGTGCCAGCTCACTAACGACTAGGCGCGAGGAGCTGTTTTTT.

The rearrangement links TRBV5-4 to TRBJ2-2, with 10 bases matching TRBD2. The CDR3 contains 15 residues. Germline V gives CDR1 SGHNT, CDR2 YYREEE (reference sequence). The junction had 2 bases not matched to a gene; V was cut back by 3 bases and J by 3 bases. The CDR3 region is CASSYGTSDTGELFF. CDR3 in DNA: TGTGCCAGCAGCTATGGGACTAGCGACACCGGGGAGCTGTTTTTT.

This chain connects TRBV28 to TRBJ2-7; TRBD1 might be the D (6 bases). Germline V gene lookup returns CDR1 MDHEN and CDR2 SYDVKM. The CDR3 has 14 residues. The V end was cut by 6 bases, the J end by 7 bases, with 19 bases between. CDR3 sequence reads: CASSSQGRIREQYF. The CDR3 nucleotides are TGTGCCAGCAGCTCCCAGGGGAGAATCAGAGAGCAGTACTTC.

The chain couples TRBV7-8 to TRBJ2-1; 8 bases match TRBD2. Germline-derived CDR1 and CDR2 are SGHVS and FQNEAQ. CDR3 length: 15 residues. The junction had 10 bases not matched to a gene; V was cut back by 3 bases and J by 9 bases. CDR3 DNA sequence: TGTGCCAGCAGCTTCACTCGCGGGGGGCACGGTGAGCAGTTCTTC. Protein sequence: CASSFTRGGHGEQFF.

CDR3 coding DNA: TGTGCCAGTAGTAACGTGGGGGCCACCGGGGAGCTGTTTTTT. Amino acids: CASSNVGATGELFF. The chain combines TRBV19 with TRBJ2-2, with a possible D match to TRBD1 (6 bases). CDR1 is LNHDA and CDR2 is SQIVND in the germline V gene (reference sequence). V dropped 4 bases and J dropped 4 bases, with 10 bases sitting between them. The CDR3 runs to 14 residues.

V and J are TRBV29-1 and TRBJ2-7; D uncertain. Germline CDR1 reads SQVTM; CDR2 reads ANQGSEA. Trimming took 6 bases from V and 2 from J, leaving 11 bases between them. This CDR3 contains 12 residues. CDR3 nucleotide sequence: TGCAGCGTCCTACTAATACCCTACGAGCAGTACTTC. Its translation is CSVLLIPYEQYF.

This chain uses TRBV27 with TRBJ1-6; D call uncertain. The V and J ends lost 6 bases and 15 bases respectively, with 15 bases between them. The CDR3 has 12 residues. Germline V CDR1 and CDR2: MNHEY, SMNVEV (reference sequence). Here the CDR3 reads CASRTGGLNLHF. The CDR3 region has the DNA TGTGCCAGCAGAACCGGCGGGTTGAACCTCCACTTT.